The clone carrying this TCR beta chain turned up a few times. One entry per CDR3 protein results from TCRdb running MiXCR on the RT-PCR reads. The sample yields roughly 780,000 distinct CDR3 sequences, less than 20% seen once. The record originates from a study of response to subunit inactivated influenza vaccine. The V end was cut by 4 bases, the J end by 7 bases, with 10 bases between. This CDR3 is 13 amino acids long. Germline V gives CDR1 SEHNR, CDR2 FQNEAQ (reference sequence). This specimen was PBMCs from blood, taken roughly 5 days after vaccination. The TCR sequence derives from a man aged 45-65 years who received an inactivated influenza vaccine. The V and J genes are TRBV7-9 and TRBJ1-4, with no clear D. This chain's CDR3 is CASSSQRGEKLFF. In DNA form, the CDR3 reads TGTGCCAGCAGCTCGCAGCGGGGTGAAAAACTGTTTTTT.